This T cell receptor gamma chain was captured by sequencing in a study of gammadelta T cells in human blood. Study outcomes and limitations: Microbial exposure appeared to drive polyclonal γδ T cell expansion after birth.

This clone was observed a few times. Its antigen is still unknown. Translating this DNA gives a protein that differs at residue 8 from the TCRdb one, which belongs to a much larger clone; a read error is likely, and the protein shown is this translation. The CDR3 has 13 residues. Germline lookup yields CDR1 VENAVY and CDR2 YDSYNSRV. TCRdb re-processed the RT-PCR reads using CATT. Among 200 to 250 gamma-chain clones, 5.5% to 6% were seen once, and the ten largest hold about 46%. The clonotype was recovered from a human donor. The sample consisted of non-Vgamma9Vdelta2 gamma-delta T cells from infant blood. This chain uses TRGV8 with TRGJP2. The CDR3 reads CATWDSSEWIKTF. Here the CDR3 DNA reads TGTGCCACCTGGGATAGTAGTGAATGGATCAAGACGTTT.